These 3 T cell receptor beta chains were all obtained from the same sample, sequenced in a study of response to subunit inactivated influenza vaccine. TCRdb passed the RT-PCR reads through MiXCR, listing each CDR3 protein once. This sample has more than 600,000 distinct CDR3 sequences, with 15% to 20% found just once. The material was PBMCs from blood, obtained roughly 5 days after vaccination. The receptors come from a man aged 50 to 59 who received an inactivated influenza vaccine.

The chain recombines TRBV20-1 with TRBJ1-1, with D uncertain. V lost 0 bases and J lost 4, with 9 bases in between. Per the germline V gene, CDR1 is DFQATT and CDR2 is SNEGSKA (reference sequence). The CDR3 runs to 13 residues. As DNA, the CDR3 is TGCAGTGCTAGAGATACCCTCGTCACTGAAGCTTTCTTT. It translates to CSARDTLVTEAFF.

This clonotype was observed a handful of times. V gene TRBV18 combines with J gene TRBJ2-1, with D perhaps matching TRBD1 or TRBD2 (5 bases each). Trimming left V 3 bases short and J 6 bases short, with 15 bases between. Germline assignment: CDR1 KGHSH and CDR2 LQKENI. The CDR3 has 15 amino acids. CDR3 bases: TGTGCCAGCTCACCCAGTCAGACTGGGGGCAATGAGCAGTTCTTC. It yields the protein CASSPSQTGGNEQFF.

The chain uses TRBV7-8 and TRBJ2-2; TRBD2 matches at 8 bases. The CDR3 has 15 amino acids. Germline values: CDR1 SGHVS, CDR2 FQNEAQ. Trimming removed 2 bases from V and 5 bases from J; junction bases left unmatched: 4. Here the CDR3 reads CASSLRTSYTGELFF. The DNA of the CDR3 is TGTGCCAGCAGCTTACGGACTAGCTATACCGGGGAGCTGTTTTTT.